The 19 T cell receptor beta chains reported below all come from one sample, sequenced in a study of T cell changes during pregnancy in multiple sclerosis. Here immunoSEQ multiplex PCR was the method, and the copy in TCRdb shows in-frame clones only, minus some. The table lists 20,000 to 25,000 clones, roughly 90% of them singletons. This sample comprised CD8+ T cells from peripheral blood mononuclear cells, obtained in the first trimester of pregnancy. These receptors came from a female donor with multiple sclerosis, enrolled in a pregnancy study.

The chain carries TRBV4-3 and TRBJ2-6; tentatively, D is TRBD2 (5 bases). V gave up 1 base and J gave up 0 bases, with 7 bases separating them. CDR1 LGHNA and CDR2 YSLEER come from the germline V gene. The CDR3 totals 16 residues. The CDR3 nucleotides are TGCGCCAGCAGCCAAGGAGAGGGCTCTGGGGCCAACGTCCTGACTTTC. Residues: CASSQGEGSGANVLTF.

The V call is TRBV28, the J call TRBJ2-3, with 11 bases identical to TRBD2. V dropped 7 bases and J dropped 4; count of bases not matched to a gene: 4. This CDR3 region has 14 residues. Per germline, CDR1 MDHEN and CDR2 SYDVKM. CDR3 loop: CASKLAGVPDTQYF. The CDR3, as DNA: TGTGCCAGCAAACTAGCGGGAGTCCCAGATACGCAGTATTTT.

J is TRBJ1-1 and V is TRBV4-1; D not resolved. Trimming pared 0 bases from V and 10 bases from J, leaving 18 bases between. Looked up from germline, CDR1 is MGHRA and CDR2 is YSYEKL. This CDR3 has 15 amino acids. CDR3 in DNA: TGCGCCAGCAGCCAAGATCCATACGGGGTCGCGGGAGCTTTCTTT. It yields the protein CASSQDPYGVAGAFF.

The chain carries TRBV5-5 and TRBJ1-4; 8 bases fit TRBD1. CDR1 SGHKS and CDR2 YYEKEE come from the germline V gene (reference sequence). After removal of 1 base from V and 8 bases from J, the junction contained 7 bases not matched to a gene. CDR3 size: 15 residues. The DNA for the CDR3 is TGTGCCAGCAGCTTGACTCGACAGGGGAACGAAAAACTGTTTTTT. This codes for CASSLTRQGNEKLFF.

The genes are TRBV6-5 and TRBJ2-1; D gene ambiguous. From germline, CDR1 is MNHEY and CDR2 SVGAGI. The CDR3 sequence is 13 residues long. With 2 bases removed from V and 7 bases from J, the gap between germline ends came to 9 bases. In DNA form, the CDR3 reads TGTGCCAGCAGTTACGGTGGCGGAAATGAGCAGTTCTTC. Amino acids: CASSYGGGNEQFF.

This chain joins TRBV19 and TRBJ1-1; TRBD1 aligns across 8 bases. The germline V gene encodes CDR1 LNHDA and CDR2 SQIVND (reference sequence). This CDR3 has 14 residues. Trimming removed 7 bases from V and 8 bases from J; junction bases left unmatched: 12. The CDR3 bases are TGTGCCAGTAACCAACAGGGGGAGGCGCAGGAAGCTTTCTTT. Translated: CASNQQGEAQEAFF. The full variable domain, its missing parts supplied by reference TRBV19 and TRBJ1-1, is DGGITQSPKYLFRKEGQNVTLSCEQNLNHDAMYWYRQDPGQGLRLIYYSQIVNDFQKGDIAEGYSVSREKKESFPLTVTSAQKNPTAFYLCASNQQGEAQEAFFGQGTRLTVV.

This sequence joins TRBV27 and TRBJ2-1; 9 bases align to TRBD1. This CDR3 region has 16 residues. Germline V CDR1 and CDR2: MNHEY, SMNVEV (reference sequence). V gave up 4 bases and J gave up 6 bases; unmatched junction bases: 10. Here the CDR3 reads CASSSVLTGGGNEQFF. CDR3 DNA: TGTGCCAGCAGTTCCGTCCTGACAGGGGGGGGCAATGAGCAGTTCTTC.

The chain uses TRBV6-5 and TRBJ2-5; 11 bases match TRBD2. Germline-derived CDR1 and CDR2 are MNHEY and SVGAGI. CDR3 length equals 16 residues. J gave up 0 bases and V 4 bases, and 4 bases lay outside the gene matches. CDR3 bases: TGTGCCAGCAGTTTTGGACTAGCGGGCTACCAAGAGACCCAGTACTTC. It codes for CASSFGLAGYQETQYF.

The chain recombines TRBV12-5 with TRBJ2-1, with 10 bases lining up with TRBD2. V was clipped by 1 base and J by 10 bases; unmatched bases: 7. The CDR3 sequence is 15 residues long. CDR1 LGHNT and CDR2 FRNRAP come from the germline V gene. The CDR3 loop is CASGLGTSGELEQFF. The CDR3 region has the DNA TGTGCTAGTGGTTTGGGGACTAGCGGAGAATTAGAGCAGTTCTTC.

CDR3 bases: TGTGCCAGCAGTCCTAGCGGGAGCTACAATGAGCAGTTCTTC. Protein: CASSPSGSYNEQFF. The V and J genes are TRBV6-6 and TRBJ2-1; 10 nucleotides align to TRBD2. Per germline, CDR1 MNHNY and CDR2 SVGAGI (reference sequence). This CDR3 has 14 amino acids. V lost 5 bases and J lost 3; bases outside the gene matches: 1.

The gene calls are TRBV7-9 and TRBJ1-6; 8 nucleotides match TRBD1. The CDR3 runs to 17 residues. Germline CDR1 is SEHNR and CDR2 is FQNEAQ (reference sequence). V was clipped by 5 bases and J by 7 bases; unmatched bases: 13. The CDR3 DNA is TGTGCCAGCAGCCGAAGTCCCGACAGGGGACCAAATTCACCCCTCCACTTT. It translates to CASSRSPDRGPNSPLHF.

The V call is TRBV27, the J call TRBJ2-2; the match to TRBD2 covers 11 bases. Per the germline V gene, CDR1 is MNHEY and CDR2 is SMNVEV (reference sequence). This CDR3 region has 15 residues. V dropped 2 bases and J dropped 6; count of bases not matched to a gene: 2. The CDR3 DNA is TGTGCCAGCAGTTTAACTAGCGGGAGCCCCGGGGAGCTGTTTTTT. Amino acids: CASSLTSGSPGELFF.

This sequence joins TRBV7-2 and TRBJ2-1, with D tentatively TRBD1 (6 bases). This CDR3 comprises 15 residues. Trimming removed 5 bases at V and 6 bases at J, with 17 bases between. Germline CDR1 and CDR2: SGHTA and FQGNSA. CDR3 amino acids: CASSVVALGANEQFF. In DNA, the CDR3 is TGTGCCAGCAGCGTCGTGGCCCTGGGGGCCAATGAGCAGTTCTTC.

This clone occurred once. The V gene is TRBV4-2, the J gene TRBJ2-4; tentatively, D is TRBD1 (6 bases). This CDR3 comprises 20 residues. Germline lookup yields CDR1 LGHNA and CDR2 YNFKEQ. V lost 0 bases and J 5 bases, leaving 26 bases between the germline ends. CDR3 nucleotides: TGTGCCAGCAGCCAAGATCCGACGACAGGATCGAGGCATGAGGAAAACATTCAGTACTTC. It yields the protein CASSQDPTTGSRHEENIQYF.

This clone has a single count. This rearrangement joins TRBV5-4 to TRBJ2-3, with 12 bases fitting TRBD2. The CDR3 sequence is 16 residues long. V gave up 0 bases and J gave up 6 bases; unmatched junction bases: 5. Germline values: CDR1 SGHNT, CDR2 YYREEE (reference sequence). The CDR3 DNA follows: TGTGCCAGCAGCTTGGTTCTAGCGGGAGGGTCCGATACGCAGTATTTT. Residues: CASSLVLAGGSDTQYF.

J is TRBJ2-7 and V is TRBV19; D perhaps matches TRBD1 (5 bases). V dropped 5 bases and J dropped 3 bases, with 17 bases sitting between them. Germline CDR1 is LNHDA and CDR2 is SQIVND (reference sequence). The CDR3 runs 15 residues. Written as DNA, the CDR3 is TGTGCCAGTAGTGTGGCCCCTAGGGGATACTACGAGCAGTACTTC. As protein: CASSVAPRGYYEQYF.

The CDR3 reads CASSQEAGGPNEQFF. The CDR3 DNA is TGTGCCAGCAGCCAAGAGGCGGGAGGGCCGAATGAGCAGTTCTTC. This chain joins TRBV4-2 and TRBJ2-1, with 9 bases lining up with TRBD2. V was pared by 0 bases and J by 7 bases, with 4 bases of the junction left unmatched. The germline V gene has CDR1 LGHNA and CDR2 YNFKEQ. The CDR3 consists of 15 residues.

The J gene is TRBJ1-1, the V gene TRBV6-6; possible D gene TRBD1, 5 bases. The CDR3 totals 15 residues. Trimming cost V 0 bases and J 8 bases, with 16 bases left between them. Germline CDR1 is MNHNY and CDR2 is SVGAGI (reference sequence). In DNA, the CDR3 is TGTGCCAGCAGTTACTCCCCCACGGACATTAAAGAAGCTTTCTTT. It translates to CASSYSPTDIKEAFF.

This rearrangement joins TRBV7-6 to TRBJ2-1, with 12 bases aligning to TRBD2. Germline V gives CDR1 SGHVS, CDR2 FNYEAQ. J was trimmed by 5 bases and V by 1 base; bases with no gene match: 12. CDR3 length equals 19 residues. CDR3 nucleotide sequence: TGTGCCAGCAGCTTAGGGGTTTCTCTAGCGGGAGGGCAGAACAATGAGCAGTTCTTC. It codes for CASSLGVSLAGGQNNEQFF. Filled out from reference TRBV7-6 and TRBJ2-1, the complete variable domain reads GAGVSQSPRYKVTKRGQDVALRCDPISGHVSLYWYRQALGQGPEFLTYFNYEAQQDKSGLPNDRFSAERPEGSISTLTIQRTEQRDSAMYRCASSLGVSLAGGQNNEQFFGPGTRLTVL.